This T cell receptor (beta chain) came from a study of read filtering for tumor transcriptome and immune sequencing. Molecular barcoded adaptors covering alpha/delta and beta/gamma chains were used on around 370 ng RNA. MiXCR was run by TCRdb on the reads, yielding one entry per CDR3 protein. The sample contains about 62,000 distinct CDR3 sequences, 15% to 20% of which appear only once. This clonotype was seen ten or more times. Germline V gene sequence: CDR1 SNHLY, CDR2 FYNNEI. V was pared by 3 bases and J by 6 bases, with 4 bases of the junction left unmatched. The CDR3 has 14 residues. The source of this sequence is a donor at least 40 years old with multiple myeloma. The sample consisted of a population of CD138-negative cells sorted from bone marrow. This rearrangement joins TRBV2 to TRBJ1-2; the match to TRBD1 covers 10 bases. The CDR3 here is CASSDGQGVNGYTF. The CDR3 region has the DNA TGTGCCAGCAGTGACGGACAGGGGGTTAATGGCTACACCTTC.